These 9 T cell receptor beta chains were all obtained from the same sample, sequenced in a study of cytomegalovirus exposure and HLA in healthy donors. The PCR employed 60 Vbeta primers together with 13 Jbeta primers. The repertoire was sequenced with immunoSEQ multiplex PCR; TCRdb's copy has only in-frame clones and lacks some. The sample has 100,000 to 150,000 clones; about 74% are singletons. Sequenced material: PBMCs. The receptors were sampled from a male donor in good health and CMV-seronegative.

This clone has a handful of counts. This chain connects TRBV5-6 to TRBJ2-1; D unresolved. Germline CDR1 SGHDT, CDR2 YYEEEE. CDR3 length: 16 residues. Trimming shortened V by 3 bases and J by 4 bases, and 17 bases separated the two germline ends. CDR3 sequence (DNA): TGTGCCAGCAGCTCCCGTGGGCGCTCTTGGTACAATGAGCAGTTCTTC. It is translated as CASSSRGRSWYNEQFF.

The V call is TRBV28, the J call TRBJ1-6, with 9 positions matching TRBD1. From germline, CDR1 is MDHEN and CDR2 SYDVKM. The CDR3 is 17 residues long. V lost 7 bases and J lost 2; bases outside the gene matches: 9. CDR3 in DNA: TGTGCCAGCACGCGACAGGGGGATTGGACCTATAATTCACCCCTCCACTTT. Translation gives CASTRQGDWTYNSPLHF.

V usage is TRBV29-1 and J usage is TRBJ2-3, with D perhaps TRBD2 (6 bases). CDR3 length: 12 amino acids. The V end lost 6 bases, the J end lost 5 bases, and 12 bases lay between the germline ends. Germline CDR1 is SQVTM and CDR2 is ANQGSEA. The CDR3 reads CSVGGMVDTQYF. The CDR3 bases are TGCAGCGTCGGGGGTATGGTAGATACGCAGTATTTT.

This clone came up a few times. The chain joins TRBV7-9 to TRBJ1-4, with D perhaps TRBD1 (6 bases). The V gene's germline CDR1 is SEHNR and CDR2 FQNEAQ (reference sequence). CDR3 length equals 15 residues. The ends were cut back, 2 bases at V and 8 bases at J, with 15 bases in the middle. The CDR3 loop reads CASSLPGQSGEKLFF. CDR3 DNA sequence: TGTGCCAGCAGCTTACCCGGACAGTCTGGCGAAAAACTGTTTTTT.

This sequence joins TRBV28 and TRBJ2-7; D not resolved. This CDR3 comprises 16 residues. The germline V and J ends were trimmed by 2 bases and 1 base, with 15 bases remaining between them. Germline values: CDR1 MDHEN, CDR2 SYDVKM. CDR3 amino acids: CASSLMASAHSYEQYF. CDR3 DNA: TGTGCCAGCAGTTTAATGGCCAGCGCTCATTCCTACGAGCAGTACTTC.

The CDR3 nucleotides are TGTGCCACCCGGGGTAGTCGGGAGGCGGTAGAGACCCAGTACTTC. The encoded protein is CATRGSREAVETQYF. The J gene is TRBJ2-5, the V gene TRBV6-5; 7 bases are shared with TRBD2. V was pared by 10 bases and J by 4 bases, with 15 bases of the junction left unmatched. Germline CDR1 reads MNHEY; CDR2 reads SVGAGI. This CDR3 has 15 residues.

The V and J genes are TRBV5-8 and TRBJ1-2; D gene unclear. The germline CDR1 and CDR2 sequences are SGHTS and YDEGEE. There are 14 residues in the CDR3. Trimming stripped 0 bases from V and 5 bases from J, with 11 bases between. In nucleotides, the CDR3 is TGTGCCAGCAGCTTGGGAGGTTCTGGGTATGGCTACACCTTC. Encoded protein: CASSLGGSGYGYTF.

A word on this clone: At one boundary the junction diverges from the germline segment, which might be a read error. The chain uses TRBV7-7 and TRBJ2-5; possible D gene TRBD2, 5 bases. The germline V gene encodes CDR1 SSHAT and CDR2 FNYEAQ (reference sequence). The CDR3 is made up of 14 amino acids. CDR3 amino acids: CASSSRGKEKTQYF. In nucleotides, the CDR3 is TGTGCTAGCAGTTCCAGAGGGAAGGAGAAGACCCAGTACTTC. Supplemented by reference TRBV7-7 and TRBJ2-5, the full variable domain reads GAGVSQSPRYKVTKRGQDVTLRCDPISSHATLYWYQQALGQGPEFLTYFNYEAQPDKSGLPSDRFSAERPEGSISTLTIQRTEQRDSAMYRCASSSRGKEKTQYFGPGTRLLVL.

V is TRBV15 and J is TRBJ1-1; a possible D gene is TRBD1 (6 bases). Germline V gives CDR1 LNHNV, CDR2 YYDKDF (reference sequence). Trimming stripped 3 bases from V and 6 bases from J, with 11 bases between. The CDR3 is 13 residues long. Written as DNA, the CDR3 is TGTGCCACCAGCAGGCAACAGGGCTCTGAAGCTTTCTTT. It specifies CATSRQQGSEAFF.